The 29 T cell receptor beta chains listed next were all sequenced from one sample in a study of T-cell memory formation after mild COVID-19. MiXCR, run by TCRdb on the 5' RACE reads, gives a single entry per CDR3 protein. This sample yields about 470,000 distinct CDR3 sequences, of which around 27% are seen a single time; approximately 13% belongs to the top ten. Sequenced: PBMCs or a T cell subset sorted from them (not recorded which). These receptors were taken from an adult woman who had mild COVID-19 (a few samples of this study predate the infection). Cell type and time point are not known.

The V call is TRBV4-3, the J call TRBJ2-7; 11 bases map to TRBD2. CDR1 and CDR2 from the germline V gene are LGHNA and YSLEER. Trimming removed 0 bases from V and 1 base from J; junction bases left unmatched: 5. The CDR3 runs 17 residues. The CDR3 loop is CASSQDTSGSGSYEQYF. The CDR3 DNA reads as TGCGCCAGCAGCCAAGATACTAGCGGGAGTGGGTCCTACGAGCAGTACTTC.

In its sample, this clonotype was seen a few times. This rearrangement joins TRBV3-1 to TRBJ1-2; D unresolved. Trimming took 4 bases from V and 8 from J, leaving 14 bases between them. The length of the CDR3 is 13 residues. CDR1 and CDR2 (germline): LGHDT, YNNKEL (reference sequence). In DNA form, the CDR3 reads TGTGCCAGCAGCCCCGGAGGGATAAGAGGCTACACCTTC. Its translation: CASSPGGIRGYTF.

The rearrangement links TRBV6-1 to TRBJ2-7; 7 bases align to TRBD1. The trim removed 4 bases at V and 0 bases at J, leaving 15 bases unmatched. This CDR3 comprises 18 residues. The germline gives CDR1 MNHNS, CDR2 SASEGT. CDR3 sequence: CASSGGLGQQKSSYEQYF. The CDR3 DNA is TGTGCCAGCAGTGGGGGTTTGGGACAGCAAAAAAGCTCCTACGAGCAGTACTTC.

The chain links TRBV20-1 to TRBJ2-7, with TRBD2 identical over 10 bases. V shed 5 bases, J shed 0 bases, and the junction held 4 bases outside the gene matches. This CDR3 is built from 14 residues. In germline, CDR1 is DFQATT, CDR2 SNEGSKA (reference sequence). The CDR3 DNA follows: TGCAGTGCTGAGACTAGCGGGTACTCCTACGAGCAGTACTTC. It specifies CSAETSGYSYEQYF.

This clonotype has more than one count but fewer than ten. The rearrangement links TRBV12-3 or TRBV12-4 to TRBJ1-1; 7 bases fit TRBD1. The CDR3 contains 15 residues. V lost 4 bases and J lost 2; bases outside the gene matches: 7. CDR3 DNA sequence: TGTGCCAGCAGTTGGGCCCGGGACAGCAACACTGAAGCTTTCTTT. Protein sequence: CASSWARDSNTEAFF.

This clonotype was recorded a few times. This chain joins TRBV9 and TRBJ2-1; the D gene is possibly TRBD2 (5 bases). V lost 0 bases to trimming and J lost 6 bases, with 13 bases between them. Germline values: CDR1 SGDLS, CDR2 YYNGEE. The CDR3 sequence is 15 residues long. The CDR3 reads CASSVDHLATNEQFF. CDR3 DNA: TGTGCCAGCAGCGTAGATCATCTAGCCACCAATGAGCAGTTCTTC.

This chain links TRBV10-3 with TRBJ1-2; D not certain. The CDR3 is 15 residues long. V was trimmed by 3 bases and J by 8 bases, leaving 19 bases between them. CDR1 and CDR2 (germline): ENHRY, SYGVKD. The CDR3 loop reads CAISEGSRPLGGYTF. The DNA for the CDR3 is TGTGCCATCAGTGAAGGGTCACGACCGTTAGGCGGCTACACCTTC.

A single count supports this clonotype. The chain has TRBV7-6 and TRBJ1-1; no clear D gene. V was cut by 5 bases and J by 5 bases, with 21 bases left in between. In germline, CDR1 is SGHVS, CDR2 FNYEAQ. The CDR3 consists of 16 residues. This CDR3 reads CASSPTISVTGTEAFF. CDR3 bases: TGTGCCAGCAGCCCGACGATAAGCGTGACGGGGACTGAAGCTTTCTTT.

This clonotype was counted many times. In DNA form, the CDR3 reads TGTGCCAGCAGCCAAGTCGCGGCGGAGCTGTTTTTT. Its translation is CASSQVAAELFF. This chain links TRBV14 with TRBJ2-2, with D unclear. CDR1 is SGHDN, CDR2 FVKESK, per germline. The CDR3 length is 12 residues. The V gene lost 1 base and the J gene lost 10 bases, with 7 bases spanning the gap.

The table lists this clonotype with a few counts. The V call is TRBV5-4, the J call TRBJ2-2, with no clear D. V shed 2 bases and J shed 0 bases, with 8 bases lying between them. The germline CDR1 and CDR2 sequences are SGHNT and YYREEE (reference sequence). The CDR3 is 15 residues long. In DNA, the CDR3 is TGTGCCAGCAGCTTAGGACGGTCGAACACCGGGGAGCTGTTTTTT. This encodes CASSLGRSNTGELFF.

This sequence joins TRBV29-1 and TRBJ2-1; D unresolved. Germline lookup yields CDR1 SQVTM and CDR2 ANQGSEA. V was cut by 0 bases and J by 4 bases, with 13 bases left in between. The CDR3 length is 15 residues. In DNA, the CDR3 is TGCAGCGTTGAAGATAAAAAGGTCTATTACAATGAGCAGTTCTTC. It codes for CSVEDKKVYYNEQFF.

The gene calls are TRBV6-2 or TRBV6-3 and TRBJ2-1; TRBD2 matches 12 bases. Per the germline V gene, CDR1 is MNHEY and CDR2 is SVGEGT. V lost 2 bases and J lost 7; bases outside the gene matches: 6. CDR3 length equals 16 residues. In DNA form, the CDR3 reads TGTGCCAGCAGTTACAGTAGGACTAGCGGGAAAAATGAGCAGTTCTTC. Translation gives CASSYSRTSGKNEQFF.

The table lists this clonotype with a few counts. V gene TRBV12-3 or TRBV12-4 combines with J gene TRBJ2-2; TRBD2 is a possible D gene (5 bases). Trimming removed 8 bases from V and 0 bases from J, with 16 bases in between. The CDR3 is made up of 16 amino acids. In DNA, the CDR3 is TGTGCCAGCGCGGGTTTAGGGAAACCGAACACCGGGGAGCTGTTTTTT. Its protein product is CASAGLGKPNTGELFF.

The J gene is TRBJ2-3, the V gene TRBV12-3 or TRBV12-4, with 7 bases identical to TRBD2. With 7 bases clipped from V and 0 bases from J, the junction kept 4 bases outside the gene matches. The CDR3 is made up of 14 amino acids. In DNA, the CDR3 is TGTGCCAGCACCCGGGGGGTAAGCACAGATACGCAGTATTTT. This gives the protein CASTRGVSTDTQYF.

This clonotype showed up just a few times. The CDR3 sequence: CASSSRLAHYEQYF. The CDR3 nucleotides read TGTGCCAGCAGCTCGCGACTAGCCCACTACGAGCAGTACTTC. The V call is TRBV7-9, the J call TRBJ2-7; TRBD2 agrees at 7 bases. With V trimmed by 4 bases and J by 3 bases, 6 bases remained unmatched. Germline V gene lookup returns CDR1 SEHNR and CDR2 FQNEAQ (reference sequence). This CDR3 has 14 residues.

A few counts support this clonotype. The chain carries TRBV5-1 and TRBJ2-3; TRBD1 agrees at 9 bases. Germline V gives CDR1 SGHRS, CDR2 YFSETQ. The J segment lost 4 bases and the V segment lost 4 bases, leaving 7 bases of the junction unmatched. This CDR3 has 15 residues. CDR3 in amino acids: CASSTGQGRSDTQYF. Written as DNA, the CDR3 is TGCGCCAGCAGCACGGGACAGGGTCGGTCAGATACGCAGTATTTT.

The CDR3 loop is CAWSLGTGGPLDEQYF. In DNA, the CDR3 is TGTGCCTGGAGTCTTGGGACGGGAGGGCCCTTGGATGAGCAGTACTTC. This chain uses TRBV30 with TRBJ2-7; 8 bases line up with TRBD2. CDR1 is GTSNPN and CDR2 is SVGIG in the germline V gene (reference sequence). The V segment lost 2 bases and the J segment 7 bases; nucleotides outside the gene matches: 16. The length of the CDR3 is 16 residues.

This clonotype was observed a few times. The chain carries TRBV18 and TRBJ2-1; D gene ambiguous. Germline assignment: CDR1 KGHSH and CDR2 LQKENI. CDR3 length: 17 amino acids. Trimming took off 0 bases at V and 2 bases at J, with 14 bases between the two ends. CDR3 coding DNA: TGTGCCAGCTCACCACCGAGTCGAGGTCCACCCTACAATGAGCAGTTCTTC. Protein: CASSPPSRGPPYNEQFF.

In its sample, this clonotype was seen a few times. V and J are TRBV20-1 and TRBJ2-5; D call uncertain. Trimming left V 2 bases short and J 5 bases short, with 21 bases between. This CDR3 comprises 16 residues. CDR1 and CDR2 (germline): DFQATT, SNEGSKA (reference sequence). The chain's CDR3 is CSARPAQVAPVETQYF. Written as DNA, the CDR3 is TGCAGTGCTAGACCAGCTCAAGTGGCGCCGGTGGAGACCCAGTACTTC.

This clonotype was seen a single time. The rearrangement joins TRBV7-9 to TRBJ2-6; TRBD2 might be the D (7 bases). CDR1 and CDR2 from the germline V gene are SEHNR and FQNEAQ (reference sequence). The CDR3 totals 17 residues. Trimming took off 4 bases at V and 4 bases at J, with 17 bases between the two ends. CDR3 bases: TGTGCCAGCAGCTCCTGGGGGGGGCCTGGAGGGGCCAACGTCCTGACTTTC. This gives the protein CASSSWGGPGGANVLTF.

A few counts support this clonotype. The chain employs TRBV4-1 and TRBJ1-1; a possible D gene is TRBD1 (5 bases). The CDR3 consists of 16 residues. CDR1 is MGHRA, CDR2 YSYEKL, per germline. The germline V and J ends were trimmed by 2 bases and 1 base, with 14 bases remaining between them. The CDR3 loop reads CASSQPLLRENTEAFF. CDR3 DNA: TGCGCCAGCAGCCAACCCCTCCTCAGGGAGAACACTGAAGCTTTCTTT.

The chain has TRBV5-6 and TRBJ2-4, with D unclear. This CDR3 comprises 14 residues. CDR1 is SGHDT, CDR2 YYEEEE, per germline. V lost 4 bases to trimming and J lost 2 bases, with 10 bases between them. The chain's CDR3 is CASSAAVSKNIQYF. CDR3 DNA sequence: TGTGCCAGCAGCGCGGCTGTATCCAAAAACATTCAGTACTTC.

The chain uses TRBV2 and TRBJ2-1; perhaps TRBD2 as D (5 bases). CDR3 length: 11 amino acids. V lost 1 base and J 12 bases, leaving 7 bases between the germline ends. Per germline, CDR1 SNHLY and CDR2 FYNNEI. The CDR3 loop reads CASSEVAGQFF. DNA of the CDR3: TGTGCCAGCAGTGAAGTTGCGGGGCAGTTCTTC.

There are a few counts of this clonotype. The chain uses TRBV7-9 and TRBJ1-4; the match to TRBD1 covers 12 bases. Germline CDR1 and CDR2: SEHNR and FQNEAQ (reference sequence). This CDR3 region has 19 residues. Losses at the gene ends were 2 bases for V and 5 bases for J; bases not matched to a gene: 12. The CDR3, as DNA: TGTGCCAGCAGCTTACTTGGGACAGGGGGCGCAAAACGAAATGAAAAACTGTTTTTT. Translating it yields CASSLLGTGGAKRNEKLFF.

This clonotype was seen only a few times. The chain couples TRBV5-1 to TRBJ2-1; 10 bases agree with TRBD1. CDR3 length: 16 residues. With V trimmed by 4 bases and J by 8 bases, 12 bases remained unmatched. Germline-derived CDR1 and CDR2 are SGHRS and YFSETQ. CDR3: CASSHPPDRGAYEQFF. CDR3 sequence (DNA): TGCGCCAGCAGCCATCCTCCGGACAGGGGGGCTTATGAGCAGTTCTTC.

CDR3 region: CSGRLGLDTEAFF. CDR3 nucleotides: TGCAGTGGTCGACTGGGGTTGGACACTGAAGCTTTCTTT. The chain carries TRBV20-1 and TRBJ1-1, with D hard to call. The CDR3 is 13 residues long. Germline assignment: CDR1 DFQATT and CDR2 SNEGSKA (reference sequence). Deletions cut 7 bases from V and 3 bases from J, with 15 bases between.

This clonotype came up a few times. This chain links TRBV6-1 with TRBJ2-2, with 7 bases aligning to TRBD2. Per the germline V gene, CDR1 is MNHNS and CDR2 is SASEGT. Germline trimming cut 7 bases from V and 6 bases from J; bases unmatched to any gene: 5. CDR3 size: 13 residues. As DNA, the CDR3 is TGTGCCAGCACCCCGGGGAGGGCCGGGGAGCTGTTTTTT. Amino acids: CASTPGRAGELFF.

This clonotype came up a few times. This chain connects TRBV12-3 or TRBV12-4 to TRBJ1-2; a possible D gene is TRBD1 (5 bases). The CDR3 covers 13 residues. V shed 5 bases and J shed 2 bases, with 9 bases lying between them. The CDR3 protein is CASSRGANYGYTF. In nucleotides, the CDR3 is TGTGCCAGCAGTCGGGGCGCCAACTATGGCTACACCTTC.

This clonotype was counted between two and nine times. The chain is built from TRBV20-1 and TRBJ2-1, with D perhaps given as TRBD1 or TRBD2 (5 bases each). CDR1 and CDR2 (germline): DFQATT, SNEGSKA (reference sequence). V shed 5 bases and J shed 8 bases, with 13 bases lying between them. CDR3 length equals 12 residues. The CDR3 spells CSAEPGTDEQFF. The CDR3 bases are TGCAGTGCTGAGCCGGGGACCGATGAGCAGTTCTTC.